This T cell receptor beta chain was recovered during a study of T cell responses to AZD1222 COVID-19 vaccine (dated by TCRdb to 2020 to 2023). Turning to the overall study: AZD1222 recipients with second doses at about 4 weeks or about 12 weeks were pooled, because spike-specific TCR depth and breadth did not differ between schedules. A total of 233 trial participants underwent TCR sequencing, of whom some 210 received two doses of AZD1222 and about 25 received two doses of the MenACWY control vaccine. Enrollment into the trials was organized by age into subgroups of 18-55, 56-69 and 70-plus years, and those subgroups contained roughly 150, 30 and 60 TCR-sequenced participants, respectively.

The sample's time point label, in plain terms: baseline before first vaccination. Vaccinee samples came from UK trials COV001 and COV002, including a single-blind randomized controlled phase 2/3 trial of AZD1222 (ChAdOx1 nCoV-19) in healthy adults. For TCRbeta chain sequencing, PBMC samples from trial participants were taken at day 0 and at day 28 after the second dose. The CDR3 regions of human TCRbeta chains were analyzed by immunosequencing. In the original analysis: TCRs in the repertoires were matched against a reference library of SARS-CoV-2-specific TCRs that had been generated with the MIRA antigen-specificity platform. Breadth was defined as the fraction of unique TCRs that were SARS-CoV-2-associated, and depth was defined as the fraction of total T cells that were SARS-CoV-2-associated. Using the MIRA data, each spike-specific TCR was mapped to the spike region that the TCR reacts to and placed in a CD4 or CD8 class. Log10-transformed breadth and depth values were compared by one-way ANOVA with Sidak's multiple comparisons tests. The table comes from immuneACCESS by way of TCRdb, which keeps in-frame sequences with V and J called. Part of the clones is missing from these tables; in studies checked, under half for an unresolved V gene and the rest for unknown reasons. V, J and clone size were drawn from that table, and D and trimming were deduced from the DNA. This sample is represented by around 87,000 clones; about nine tenths of them were singletons. Of the sample, around 9.6% is held by the ten largest clones.

Paper-wide results and their limitations: Reportedly, almost half of the unique spike-specific TCRs recognized epitopes lying outside the regions that are mutated in the B.1.351 and B.1.1.7 variants. Conclusions about previously exposed vaccinees are limited, since just 5 or 6 AZD1222 recipients were seropositive for SARS-CoV-2 at baseline. Spike-specific TCR breadth and depth rose significantly after two AZD1222 doses compared with day 0 and with MenACWY recipients. Most participants were white British and females outnumbered males, and the authors suggested that clonal diversity may have been underestimated. In the small 56-69-year group, the increase in depth fell short of significance, most likely because of low power. CD4 TCRs associated with the vaccine covered the entire spike protein, and the dominant responses were in regions 160-218 and 743-854. Because no day 14 peak-response samples were available, repertoires were characterized only after the peak T cell response.

Comments on this clone: The clone's antigen remains unknown. Base-call qualities are not available, and no considerably larger clone is one nucleotide away.

The source material was peripheral blood, sampled on day 0 of AZD1222 vaccination. The sequence derives from an adult in good health.

The DNA sequence is given as TGTGCCAGCAGCCCCCGGGACAGGCGCTCCTATGGCTACACCTTC. Translation gives CASSPRDRRSYGYTF. The V gene is TRBV11-2 and the J gene is TRBJ1-2; 8 central nucleotides agree with TRBD1. The germline V gene provides CDR1 SGHAT and CDR2 FQNNGV. Unmatched junction bases come to 9, with V trimmed by 5 bases and J by 4 bases. The CDR3 has 15 amino acids, counting the end cysteine and phenylalanine. The CDR3 DNA has 45 bases and is translated from base 1.